This entry lists 26 T cell receptor beta chains sequenced from one sample in a study of T cells in Graves' hyperthyroidism and ophthalmopathy (dated by TCRdb to the late 2010s). To prepare the library, multiplex PCR was applied. Sequencing was carried out with an Illumina HiSeq 2000. TCR beta CDR3 regions were amplified from RNA transcripts. A first-round RT-PCR of the TCR CDR3 used the HTBI primer set with the Qiagen OneStep RT-PCR kit. Through fastp at Q25 and MiXCR, TCRdb rebuilt clones from the public reads, retaining in-frame beta chains. Here each entry gathers all rows of one CDR3 protein and keeps the most common genes and DNA. For this sample there are hundreds of thousands of distinct CDR3 sequences; about 13% appear just once. The ten largest clones capture 9.2% of the sample. Input material: blood. These receptors were taken from a woman aged 18-29 years with Graves' hyperthyroidism.

This clonotype was found many times. The rearrangement uses TRBV24-1 and TRBJ2-1, with TRBD2 matching 7 bases. The junction had 7 bases not matched to a gene; V was cut back by 7 bases and J by 5 bases. Germline assignment: CDR1 KGHDR and CDR2 SFDVKD. The CDR3 covers 14 residues. The CDR3, as DNA: TGTGCCACCAGCGGGCGCGGGGGTGACAATGAGCAGTTCTTC. This sequence encodes CATSGRGGDNEQFF.

This clonotype was found many times. The rearrangement links TRBV6-6 to TRBJ2-3; 9 nucleotides agree with TRBD1. There are 15 residues in the CDR3. Germline loops: CDR1 MNHNY, CDR2 SVGAGI (reference sequence). The ends lost 2 bases at V and 4 bases at J; junction bases unmatched: 4. CDR3 loop: CASSYGDRDPDTQYF. For the CDR3, the DNA is TGTGCCAGCAGTTACGGGGACAGGGACCCAGATACGCAGTATTTT.

This clonotype was seen repeatedly, ten times or more. The rearrangement uses TRBV7-2 and TRBJ2-1, with D uncertain. The CDR3 is 12 residues long. In germline, CDR1 is SGHTA, CDR2 FQGNSA. Trimming took 3 bases from V and 12 from J, leaving 12 bases between them. CDR3 coding DNA: TGTGCCAGCAGCTTCCGCCAGAGATGGCAGTTCTTC. As protein: CASSFRQRWQFF.

This clonotype was counted between two and nine times. A much larger clone differs by one base, so this may be a read error. The rearrangement uses TRBV7-2 and TRBJ2-1; 7 bases are shared with TRBD1. Germline CDR1 reads SGHTA; CDR2 reads FQGNSA. This CDR3 contains 12 residues. The CDR3 DNA reads as TGTGCCAGCAACCGACAGGGCAATGAGCAGCTCTTC. This translates into CASNRQGNEQLF.

A few counts support this clonotype. The chain recombines TRBV19 with TRBJ2-3; a weak D match, TRBD2 (6 bases). The germline V and J ends were trimmed by 6 bases and 4 bases, with 17 bases remaining between them. The V gene's germline CDR1 is LNHDA and CDR2 SQIVND (reference sequence). The CDR3 covers 15 residues. CDR3 loop: CASSLGGVVPDTQYF. As DNA, the CDR3 is TGTGCCAGTAGCCTCGGCGGGGTAGTCCCAGATACGCAGTATTTT. Full variable domain (rest looked up from reference TRBV19 and TRBJ2-3): DGGITQSPKYLFRKEGQNVTLSCEQNLNHDAMYWYRQDPGQGLRLIYYSQIVNDFQKGDIAEGYSVSREKKESFPLTVTSAQKNPTAFYLCASSLGGVVPDTQYFGPGTRLTVL.

The chain uses TRBV4-1 and TRBJ2-5; maybe TRBD2 (6 bases). The CDR3 consists of 17 residues. Trimming pared 0 bases from V and 4 bases from J, leaving 18 bases between. Looked up from germline, CDR1 is MGHRA and CDR2 is YSYEKL. The CDR3: CASSQERELVGGETQYF. Written as DNA, the CDR3 is TGCGCCAGCAGCCAAGAAAGGGAGCTAGTGGGAGGAGAGACCCAGTACTTC.

This clonotype was seen many times. This chain links TRBV7-2 with TRBJ2-2, with 13 bases matching TRBD2. CDR1 and CDR2 (germline): SGHTA, FQGNSA. V dropped 1 base and J dropped 2; count of bases not matched to a gene: 4. The CDR3 is 18 residues long. The CDR3 nucleotides are TGTGCCAGCAGCTTAGGGGGACTAGCGGGACCTAACACCGGGGAGCTGTTTTTT. Encoded protein: CASSLGGLAGPNTGELFF.

The sample holds many counts of this clonotype. This rearrangement joins TRBV7-8 to TRBJ1-2; D is possibly TRBD1 (5 bases). This CDR3 has 15 residues. Trimming left V 1 base short and J 4 bases short, with 13 bases between. Germline V gene sequence: CDR1 SGHVS, CDR2 FQNEAQ. CDR3 in DNA: TGTGCCAGCAGCTTAGAAGGCGACAGACCCTATGGCTACACCTTC. It specifies CASSLEGDRPYGYTF.

This clonotype has at least ten counts. The CDR3 loop is CASSLDREHGYTF. The CDR3 DNA follows: TGTGCCAGCAGCCTGGACAGGGAACATGGCTACACCTTC. The rearrangement joins TRBV7-3 to TRBJ1-2, with TRBD1 matching 8 bases. Looked up from germline, CDR1 is SGHTA and CDR2 is FQGTGA. This CDR3 contains 13 residues. Germline trimming cut 5 bases from V and 6 bases from J; bases unmatched to any gene: 5.

The V gene is TRBV6-1, the J gene TRBJ2-1; 13 bases are shared with TRBD2. Losses at the gene ends were 6 bases for V and 6 bases for J; bases not matched to a gene: 5. The CDR3 sequence is 15 residues long. Germline V gene lookup returns CDR1 MNHNS and CDR2 SASEGT. The CDR3 protein is CASRRLAGGSNEQFF. The CDR3, as DNA: TGTGCCAGCAGGAGACTAGCGGGGGGCTCCAATGAGCAGTTCTTC.

This clonotype was detected many times. V usage is TRBV19 and J usage is TRBJ2-7; 7 nucleotides line up with TRBD1. Trimming took 9 bases from V and 0 from J; bases not matched to a gene: 8. Germline V gene data show CDR1 as LNHDA and CDR2 as SQIVND (reference sequence). The CDR3 runs 14 residues. CDR3 loop: CASQQGQSSYEQYF. DNA for the CDR3: TGTGCCAGCCAACAGGGACAGAGCTCCTACGAGCAGTACTTC. Looking up the rest from reference TRBV19 and TRBJ2-7 gives the full variable domain: DGGITQSPKYLFRKEGQNVTLSCEQNLNHDAMYWYRQDPGQGLRLIYYSQIVNDFQKGDIAEGYSVSREKKESFPLTVTSAQKNPTAFYLCASQQGQSSYEQYFGPGTRLTVT.

The gene calls are TRBV6-2 or TRBV6-3 and TRBJ2-1, with unresolved D. The V end was cut by 6 bases, the J end by 5 bases, with 11 bases between. The CDR3 spans 13 residues. Germline V gene lookup returns CDR1 MNHEY and CDR2 SVGEGT. In nucleotides, the CDR3 is TGTGCCAGCAGGTCTAGAGAGCACAATGAGCAGTTCTTC. Amino acids: CASRSREHNEQFF.

Many counts were recorded for this clonotype. CDR3 in amino acids: CASSSPGEFTEAFF. DNA of the CDR3: TGTGCCAGCAGTTCCCCAGGGGAATTTACTGAAGCTTTCTTT. The chain joins TRBV12-3 or TRBV12-4 to TRBJ1-1, with D tentatively TRBD1 (6 bases). V lost 4 bases and J 5 bases, leaving 14 bases between the germline ends. The CDR3 runs 14 residues.

The table lists this clonotype with many counts. V is TRBV5-1 and J is TRBJ1-1; the D is unclear. V was trimmed by 2 bases and J by 4 bases, leaving 6 bases between them. The CDR3 spans 12 residues. The germline gives CDR1 SGHRS, CDR2 YFSETQ. CDR3 sequence: CASSFPGTEAFF. CDR3 bases: TGCGCCAGCAGCTTCCCAGGCACTGAAGCTTTCTTT.

Of note for this clonotype: A much larger clone differs by one base, so this may be a read error. CDR3 DNA: TGTGCCAGCAGTTTGGAACCAGCGGGGAACACCGGGGAGCTGTTTTTT. It translates to CASSLEPAGNTGELFF. The chain uses TRBV12-3 or TRBV12-4 and TRBJ2-2; a possible D gene is TRBD2 (6 bases). Trimming removed 3 bases at V and 1 base at J, with 12 bases between. This CDR3 has 16 residues.

This clonotype came up many times. J is TRBJ2-7 and V is TRBV20-1; the D gene is possibly TRBD1 (6 bases). V lost 3 bases to trimming and J lost 2 bases, with 14 bases between them. CDR1 is DFQATT and CDR2 is SNEGSKA in the germline V gene (reference sequence). This CDR3 has 14 residues. This CDR3 reads CSASPGHLAYEQYF. DNA for the CDR3: TGCAGTGCTAGCCCGGGACACCTAGCCTACGAGCAGTACTTC.

The chain is built from TRBV7-9 and TRBJ2-7; D is unclear. The CDR3 extends over 14 amino acids. Deletions cut 5 bases from V and 2 bases from J, with 13 bases between. Germline V lookup: CDR1 SEHNR, CDR2 FQNEAQ (reference sequence). The CDR3: CASSRAVGPYEQYF. DNA for the CDR3: TGTGCCAGCAGCCGCGCCGTAGGCCCCTACGAGCAGTACTTC.

As regards this clonotype: A clone one base away is much larger, so this may be a read error. The V call is TRBV2, the J call TRBJ2-1, with 15 bases that match TRBD2. The CDR3 is 15 residues long. V was clipped by 6 bases and J by 5 bases; unmatched bases: 2. Germline V gives CDR1 SNHLY, CDR2 FYNNEI. CDR3 DNA sequence: TGTGCCAGCAGGGGACTAGCGGGGGGCAACAATGAGCAGTTCTTC. It is translated as CASRGLAGGNNEQFF.

This clonotype was found many times. The DNA for the CDR3 is TGTGCCAGCAGTTCGAACCTTCCGGGACAGGGTGCGGGTGAGCAGTTCTTC. Translation gives CASSSNLPGQGAGEQFF. The gene calls are TRBV12-3 or TRBV12-4 and TRBJ2-1; 9 bases line up with TRBD1. The length of the CDR3 is 17 residues. V shed 4 bases and J 9 bases; nucleotides not matched to a gene: 16.

V is TRBV5-4 and J is TRBJ2-1; 8 nucleotides line up with TRBD2. The V and J ends lost 5 bases and 9 bases, in that order; junction bases with no gene match: 16. Germline V lookup: CDR1 SGHNT, CDR2 YYREEE (reference sequence). The CDR3 totals 16 residues. The CDR3 nucleotides are TGTGCCAGCAGTTCCAACGAGCGGGGGTCCGGTAGTGAGCAGTTCTTC. Its protein product is CASSSNERGSGSEQFF.

On this clonotype: This may arise from a read error, as a much more abundant clone is one base away. V usage is TRBV7-9 and J usage is TRBJ2-2; D may be TRBD1 (5 bases). This CDR3 region has 14 residues. In germline, CDR1 is SEHNR, CDR2 FQNEAQ (reference sequence). The CDR3 sequence: CANSLTDYTGELFF. In DNA, the CDR3 is TGTGCCAACAGCTTGACAGACTACACCGGGGAGCTGTTTTTT.

This clonotype showed up many times. V usage is TRBV6-2 or TRBV6-3 and J usage is TRBJ1-1; D remains unclear. The germline V gene has CDR1 MNHEY and CDR2 SVGEGT. Deletions cut 2 bases from V and 4 bases from J, with 11 bases between. The CDR3 extends over 14 amino acids. The CDR3 nucleotides are TGTGCCAGCAGTTACGGTGAGGGATCCACTGAAGCTTTCTTT. The encoded protein is CASSYGEGSTEAFF.

The chain combines TRBV5-6 with TRBJ2-3; 10 bases fit TRBD2. V was pared by 3 bases and J by 7 bases, with 11 bases of the junction left unmatched. The CDR3 runs 16 residues. Germline CDR1 reads SGHDT; CDR2 reads YYEEEE. CDR3 nucleotides: TGTGCCAGCAGCTCCCGTAGCGGGGGGCACACGAATACGCAGTATTTT. Protein product: CASSSRSGGHTNTQYF.

This clonotype was counted ten times or more. The chain has TRBV30 and TRBJ1-1; D uncertain. The CDR3 is made up of 13 amino acids. From germline, CDR1 is GTSNPN and CDR2 SVGIG (reference sequence). V lost 4 bases, J lost 5 bases, and 14 bases lay in between. The CDR3 protein is CAWNGPIPTEAFF. DNA for the CDR3: TGTGCCTGGAATGGACCGATCCCAACTGAAGCTTTCTTT. Together with reference TRBV30 and TRBJ1-1, the CDR3 gives the full variable domain: SQTIHQWPATLVQPVGSPLSLECTVEGTSNPNLYWYRQAAGRGLQLLFYSVGIGQISSEVPQNLSASRPQDRQFILSSKKLLLSDSGFYLCAWNGPIPTEAFFGQGTRLTVV.

The chain links TRBV5-6 to TRBJ2-3; D uncertain. The CDR3 has 14 amino acids. Between the trimmed V and J ends, which lost 5 bases and 0 bases, there was a span of 10 bases. Germline assignment: CDR1 SGHDT and CDR2 YYEEEE. CDR3 nucleotide sequence: TGTGCCAGCAGTTCTGGACGGAGCACAGATACGCAGTATTTT. It codes for CASSSGRSTDTQYF.

This clonotype was observed many times. This chain links TRBV7-9 with TRBJ2-5; D not certain. Germline V gene lookup returns CDR1 SEHNR and CDR2 FQNEAQ (reference sequence). The length of the CDR3 is 11 residues. Deletions cut 7 bases from V and 5 bases from J, with 8 bases between. Here the CDR3 DNA reads TGTGCCAGCATCCGGAGTGAGACCCAGTACTTC. Protein: CASIRSETQYF. Full variable domain (missing parts from reference TRBV7-9 and TRBJ2-5): DTGVSQNPRHKITKRGQNVTFRCDPISEHNRLYWYRQTLGQGPEFLTYFQNEAQLEKSRLLSDRFSAERPKGSFSTLEIQRTEQGDSAMYLCASIRSETQYFGPGTRLLVL.